This T cell receptor (beta chain) appears in the sequencing data of a study of CD8+CD57+ T cells in acquired aplastic anemia. Study overall: In CD4+ cells, healthy donors produced an average of about 10.8 million reads. The study, taken as a whole, reports: Some 28 sequences, all CD8+ CDR3, were shared between patients and controls.

Genomic DNA constituted the template upon which TCR beta VDJ and CDR3 profiling was performed. Using its own MiXCR run on the reads, TCRdb lists one record per CDR3 protein. Here the sample spans around 150,000 distinct CDR3 sequences, 41% being singletons. This CDR3 is 17 amino acids long. Germline-derived CDR1 and CDR2 are SGHRS and YFSETQ. As for this clonotype: Its antigen is as yet unknown. This may be a read error: a much more frequent sequence differs by one nucleotide.

V usage is TRBV5-1 and J usage is TRBJ1-5, with TRBD1 matching 7 bases. The TCR was taken from a human donor in good health, serving as a control. Sequenced: sorted CD4+, CD8+, or CD8+CD57+ T cells (not recorded which) from PBMCs. The CDR3 here is CASSSEPTGTSSQPQHF. The CDR3 DNA follows: TGCGCCAGCAGCTCGGAACCGACAGGGACTAGCAGTCAGCCCCAGCATTTT.